This record covers a single T cell receptor (beta chain). Its antigen is undetermined. It was with a sample-barcoded 5' primer and a J-beta primer mix that a second PCR of roughly 6 to 11 cycles was run. One entry per CDR3 protein, called by TCRdb with MiXCR from the 5' RACE reads. Among around 690,000 distinct CDR3 sequences, approximately 59% were seen once, and the ten largest hold approximately 37%. This entry is derived from a study of blood T cells in healthy people across ages. Findings of the study overall: The study found more naive CD4+ cells and higher diversity in long-lived than aged donors.

The CDR3 contains 13 residues. After removal of 3 bases from V and 7 bases from J, the junction contained 1 base not matched to a gene. CDR1 MNHNS and CDR2 SASEGT come from the germline V gene. The chain carries TRBV6-1 and TRBJ1-4; 8 nucleotides line up with TRBD1. The TCR sequence derives from a man between 60 and 75 years old in good health. Sample: blood. The CDR3 bases are TGTGCCAGCAGTGAGGACAGGGCTGAAAAACTGTTTTTT. Its protein is CASSEDRAEKLFF.